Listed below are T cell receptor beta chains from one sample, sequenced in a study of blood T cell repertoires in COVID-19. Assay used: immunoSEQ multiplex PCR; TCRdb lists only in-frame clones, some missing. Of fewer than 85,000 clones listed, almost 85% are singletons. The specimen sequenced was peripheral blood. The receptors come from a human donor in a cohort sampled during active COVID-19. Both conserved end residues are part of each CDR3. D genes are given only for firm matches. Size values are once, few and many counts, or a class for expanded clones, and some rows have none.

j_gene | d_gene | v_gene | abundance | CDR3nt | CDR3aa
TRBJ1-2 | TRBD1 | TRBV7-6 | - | TGTGCCAGCAGCGACCCGGGACAGGGACCTGGCTACACCTTC | CASSDPGQGPGYTF
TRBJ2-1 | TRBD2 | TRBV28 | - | TGTGCCAGCAGAAAGGGACTAGCTGGTTCCTACAATGAGCAGTTCTTC | CASRKGLAGSYNEQFF
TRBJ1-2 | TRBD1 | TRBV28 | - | TGTGCCAGCAGTTCCTCCGGGACAGGGGAGTATGGCTACACCTTC | CASSSSGTGEYGYTF
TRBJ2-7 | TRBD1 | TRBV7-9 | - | TGTGCCAGCAGCGACAATTCCGACAGGGGGTACGAGCAGTACTTC | CASSDNSDRGYEQYF
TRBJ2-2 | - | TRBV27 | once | TGTGCCAGCAGTTTAGGCGGGGGCCCCGGAGGGGAGCTGTTTTTT | CASSLGGGPGGELFF
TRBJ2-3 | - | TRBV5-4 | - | TGTGCCAGCAGCTTTGGCGGGGGCCGCGGGGATACGCAGTATTTT | CASSFGGGRGDTQYF
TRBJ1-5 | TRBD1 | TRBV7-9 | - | TGTGCCAGCAGCTTAGCAGGGGGCCCAAATCAGCCCCAGCATTTT | CASSLAGGPNQPQHF
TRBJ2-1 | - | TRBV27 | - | TGTGCCAGCAGTTTATCGACTATGACGGGTGAGCAGTTCTTC | CASSLSTMTGEQFF
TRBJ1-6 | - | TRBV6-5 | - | TGTGCCAGCACTCTGACAGGCGCGCTTAGCGCACCCCTCCACTTT | CASTLTGALSAPLHF
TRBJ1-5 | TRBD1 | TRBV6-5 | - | TGTGCCAGCAGAACGGACAGGGGCGGTAATCAGCCCCAGCATTTT | CASRTDRGGNQPQHF
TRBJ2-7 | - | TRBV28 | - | TGTGCCAGCAGTTTATTGTGGGGGCGCGGGTCCTACGAGCAGTACTTC | CASSLLWGRGSYEQYF
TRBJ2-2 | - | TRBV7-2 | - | TGTGCCAGCAGCTCTGGACACAGCACCGGGGAGCTGTTTTTT | CASSSGHSTGELFF
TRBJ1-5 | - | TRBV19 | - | TGTGCCAGTACCGACAGGAGAGGGGATCAGCCCCAGCATTTT | CASTDRRGDQPQHF
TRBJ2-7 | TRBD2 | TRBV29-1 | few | TGCAGCGTTGAAGAAGTTAGCGGGGCTACTTACGAGCAGTACTTC | CSVEEVSGATYEQYF
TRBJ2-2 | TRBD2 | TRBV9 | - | TGTGCCAGCAGCGGGCACCCGGGACTAGCGGGGTTCGGGGAGCTGTTTTTT | CASSGHPGLAGFGELFF
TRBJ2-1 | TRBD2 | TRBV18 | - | TGTGCCAGCTCACGCCGCCCAGCGGGGGAAACCTACAATGAGCAGTTCTTC | CASSRRPAGETYNEQFF
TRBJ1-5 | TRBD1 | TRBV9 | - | TGTGCCAGCAGCCAAACAGGGGGCAATCAGCCCCAGCATTTT | CASSQTGGNQPQHF
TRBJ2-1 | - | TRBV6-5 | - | TGTGCCAGCATTTCGGCGGGGAGCCCTGGGTATGAGCAGTTCTTC | CASISAGSPGYEQFF
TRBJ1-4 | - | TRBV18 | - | TGTGCCAGCTCCGCCCGCGGGATTAATGAAAAACTGTTTTTT | CASSARGINEKLFF
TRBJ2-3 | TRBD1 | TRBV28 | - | TGTGCCAGCAGGACCACAGGGGTTGCGCAGTATTTT | CASRTTGVAQYF
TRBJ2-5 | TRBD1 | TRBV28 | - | TGTGCCAGCAGTTTATCCGGGACAGACACTCAAGAGACCCAGTACTTC | CASSLSGTDTQETQYF
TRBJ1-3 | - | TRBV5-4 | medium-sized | TGTGCCAGCAGCTTTTCCGCGGGGGGAAACACCATATATTTT | CASSFSAGGNTIYF
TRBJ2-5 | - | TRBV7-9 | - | TGTGCCAGCAGCGACCCCGCGGCAGGGATGGCGGCCAAGACCCAGTACTTC | CASSDPAAGMAAKTQYF
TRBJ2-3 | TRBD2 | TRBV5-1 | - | TGCGCCAGCAGTAGCGGGGTTGATACGCAGTATTTT | CASSSGVDTQYF
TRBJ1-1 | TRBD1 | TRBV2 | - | TGTGCCAGCAGTTCTCGGACAGGGTTGGGCACTGAAGCTTTCTTT | CASSSRTGLGTEAFF
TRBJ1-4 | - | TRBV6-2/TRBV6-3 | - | TGTGCCAGCAGTTACCGATCAGCAACTAATGAAAAACTGTTTTTT | CASSYRSATNEKLFF